What follows are 12 T cell receptor beta chains derived from one specimen sequenced in a study of cytomegalovirus exposure and HLA in healthy donors. The primer mix had 60 Vbeta and 13 Jbeta primers. TCRdb's copy holds only in-frame clones and misses some; the assay was immunoSEQ multiplex PCR. The sample lists under 150,000 clones; around 76% were seen once. The sample was PBMCs. Source of these receptors: a man between 18 and 29 years old in good health and CMV-seronegative.

The chain links TRBV6-5 to TRBJ2-5; 14 nucleotides line up with TRBD2. The CDR3 totals 15 residues. V lost 5 bases, J lost 11 bases, and 10 bases stayed unmatched. The germline V gene encodes CDR1 MNHEY and CDR2 SVGAGI. CDR3 sequence (DNA): TGTGCCAGCAGTCTTCTTGGACTAGCGGGAGGCAAACAGTACTTC. The encoded protein is CASSLLGLAGGKQYF.

The V and J genes are TRBV6-5 and TRBJ2-1; TRBD1 matches 7 bases. The germline gives CDR1 MNHEY, CDR2 SVGAGI. The CDR3 contains 14 residues. J gave up 0 bases and V 5 bases, and 1 base lay outside the gene matches. The CDR3 reads CASSPGGSYNEQFF. The CDR3 DNA reads TGTGCCAGCAGTCCAGGGGGCTCCTACAATGAGCAGTTCTTC.

The J gene is TRBJ2-7, the V gene TRBV27, with 12 bases matching TRBD2. V lost 5 bases to trimming and J lost 5 bases; unmatched junction nucleotides: 4. The CDR3 totals 14 residues. CDR1 and CDR2 from the germline V gene are MNHEY and SMNVEV (reference sequence). The CDR3 DNA is TGTGCCAGCAGTCCCCGGACTAGCGGGGACGAGCAGTACTTC. It specifies CASSPRTSGDEQYF.

The gene calls are TRBV28 and TRBJ2-1; 12 bases are a match to TRBD2. Looked up from germline, CDR1 is MDHEN and CDR2 is SYDVKM. This CDR3 has 17 residues. The J segment lost 7 bases and the V segment lost 7 bases, leaving 14 bases of the junction unmatched. The CDR3 protein is CASTAALAGGPGNEQFF. CDR3 coding DNA: TGTGCCAGCACCGCTGCCCTAGCGGGAGGGCCCGGGAATGAGCAGTTCTTC.

The chain links TRBV7-2 to TRBJ2-7; 14 bases are a match to TRBD2. Germline V gene lookup returns CDR1 SGHTA and CDR2 FQGNSA. The V and J ends lost 7 bases and 5 bases, in that order; junction bases with no gene match: 19. CDR3 length: 19 residues. CDR3 bases: TGTGCCAGCACCACAGCGAGGGCAGGGACTAGCGGGAGATGGGACGAGCAGTACTTC. Its translation: CASTTARAGTSGRWDEQYF.

This sequence joins TRBV19 and TRBJ2-7, with TRBD1 as a possible D gene (6 bases). V lost 2 bases to trimming and J lost 3 bases, with 32 bases between them. There are 21 residues in the CDR3. Germline V gene data show CDR1 as LNHDA and CDR2 as SQIVND (reference sequence). The DNA for the CDR3 is TGTGCCAGTAGTATATATTTAAAGGGGGAAGAAGGGGCGTTCGGGTACTACGAGCAGTACTTC. Its protein is CASSIYLKGEEGAFGYYEQYF.

The V gene is TRBV7-9, the J gene TRBJ1-3; unclear D gene. V shed 4 bases and J shed 0 bases, with 10 bases lying between them. This CDR3 is 15 amino acids long. Germline CDR1 is SEHNR and CDR2 is FQNEAQ (reference sequence). CDR3 sequence reads: CASSSTVSSGNTIYF. CDR3 in DNA: TGTGCCAGCAGCTCTACGGTGAGCTCTGGAAACACCATATATTTT. The entire variable domain, with the rest obtained from reference TRBV7-9 and TRBJ1-3, is as follows: DTGVSQNPRHKITKRGQNVTFRCDPISEHNRLYWYRQTLGQGPEFLTYFQNEAQLEKSRLLSDRFSAERPKGSFSTLEIQRTEQGDSAMYLCASSSTVSSGNTIYFGEGSWLTVV.

This chain links TRBV28 with TRBJ2-5; a weak D match, TRBD1 (5 bases). The CDR3 has 16 residues. Between the trimmed V and J ends, which lost 5 bases and 4 bases, there was a span of 20 bases. Germline V gene sequence: CDR1 MDHEN, CDR2 SYDVKM. The CDR3 DNA sequence: TGTGCCAGCAGTCCGTATCCCGGAGTAACAGGAGAGACCCAGTACTTC. Its protein product is CASSPYPGVTGETQYF.

This clone has more than one count but fewer than ten. This rearrangement joins TRBV7-9 to TRBJ2-1; D call uncertain. The germline CDR1 and CDR2 sequences are SEHNR and FQNEAQ (reference sequence). V lost 0 bases and J 1 base, leaving 4 bases between the germline ends. The CDR3 runs 14 residues. This CDR3 reads CASSLASSYNEQFF. The CDR3 nucleotides read TGTGCCAGCAGCTTAGCTAGTTCCTACAATGAGCAGTTCTTC.

The CDR3 loop reads CASSPRTGGHLTDTQYF. The DNA of the CDR3 is TGCGCCAGCAGCCCCCGGACAGGGGGCCATCTCACAGATACGCAGTATTTT. The chain couples TRBV5-1 to TRBJ2-3, with TRBD1 matching 11 bases. Germline CDR1 SGHRS, CDR2 YFSETQ. V lost 4 bases, J lost 2 bases, and 9 bases stayed unmatched. This CDR3 is 17 amino acids long.

CDR3: CASSYTGTRSGELFF. DNA of the CDR3: TGTGCCAGCAGTTATACCGGGACTAGATCCGGGGAGCTGTTTTTT. The chain couples TRBV6-5 to TRBJ2-2, with 8 bases matching TRBD2. The J segment lost 6 bases and the V segment lost 3 bases, leaving 6 bases of the junction unmatched. This CDR3 is 15 amino acids long. CDR1 is MNHEY and CDR2 is SVGAGI in the germline V gene.

The V and J genes are TRBV5-6 and TRBJ2-7; perhaps TRBD1 as D (5 bases). Germline V lookup: CDR1 SGHDT, CDR2 YYEEEE. With 4 bases removed from V and 4 bases from J, the gap between germline ends came to 9 bases. The length of the CDR3 is 12 residues. The CDR3 nucleotides read TGTGCCAGCAGCACACAGGATTACGAGCAGTACTTC. Amino acids: CASSTQDYEQYF.